This TCR beta chain originates from a study of cytomegalovirus exposure and HLA in healthy donors. Across the study: The roughly 130 validation repertoires used the same platform as the roughly 700 first-cohort repertoires (as reported by a later analysis). Whole-study results and caveats: Accounts indicate the classifier identified cytomegalovirus status with strong specificity and sensitivity.

The CDR3 length is 14 residues. A note on this clone: Its specificity is unknown.

TCRdb's table, derived via immunoSEQ multiplex PCR, lists solely in-frame clones and lacks some. The table records more than 95,000 clones, 94% of them present only once. The chain joins TRBV12-1 to TRBJ1-5. TRBV12-1 is flagged as a pseudogene. The sample consisted of PBMCs. This TCR came from a woman under 30 in good health and CMV-seronegative. CDR3 amino acids: CASSFVSGNQPQHF. The CDR3 DNA is TGTGCCAGCAGCTTTGTTAGCGGCAATCAGCCCCAGCATTTT.